This T cell receptor beta chain stems from a study of T cell changes during pregnancy in multiple sclerosis. The data were produced by immunoSEQ multiplex PCR, yet TCRdb's version contains in-frame clones alone and is incomplete. In the table there are around 31,000 clones, about 91% of which are singletons. Per the germline V gene, CDR1 is LGHNA and CDR2 is YNFKEQ. This CDR3 is built from 15 residues. V dropped 0 bases and J dropped 6 bases, with 13 bases sitting between them. The rearrangement uses TRBV4-2 and TRBJ2-3; maybe TRBD2 (6 bases). Sequencing used CD4+ T cells from peripheral blood mononuclear cells, obtained in the first trimester of pregnancy. The sequence was collected from a female donor in good health, enrolled as a control in a pregnancy study. CDR3 residues: CASSQDGGDVDTQYF. The CDR3 region has the DNA TGTGCCAGCAGCCAAGATGGCGGGGATGTGGATACGCAGTATTTT.